The clone carrying this TCR beta chain was seen more than once but under ten times. The antigen remains unidentified. The entry originates in a study of regulatory T cells in long-lasting Graves disease. Study observations and caveats: The study examined only peripheral blood, not thyroid tissue.

Germline-derived CDR1 and CDR2 are MNHGY and SVAAGI. Trimming cost V 4 bases and J 5 bases, with 18 bases left between them. The CDR3 extends over 15 amino acids. As to time point: newly diagnosed GD, antithyroid drugs for less than 3 months. RNA extracted from PBMCs served as the sequencing template. An endocrinology department in Xi'an, China, recruited the patients. Tubes containing EDTA received 8.5 to 9 milliliters of drawn peripheral blood. CDR3 regions were amplified by Arm-PCR using iRepertoire HTBI primers to build TCR beta libraries. TCRdb independently ran MiXCR on the multiplex PCR reads; one entry per CDR3 protein. The sample records some 340,000 distinct CDR3 sequences, approximately 12% being singletons. In addition, the sample was reused for a study of T cells in Graves' hyperthyroidism and ophthalmopathy. This second study says: Ophthalmopathy onset followed model prediction by a median about seven months.

The sample consisted of peripheral blood mononuclear cells (PBMCs), taken at new diagnosis, from a patient treated with antithyroid drugs. The TCR was taken from a woman aged 18 to 35 with Graves disease. The J gene is TRBJ2-7, the V gene TRBV6-9; perhaps TRBD2 as D (6 bases). The CDR3 coding sequence is TGTGCCAGCAGTTTCCGGGGGATGGGGGGAGACGAGCAGTACGTC. Translation: CASSFRGMGGDEQYV.